This T cell receptor (beta chain) was documented in a study of T cell repertoires and HLA-DP antigens. Study background: One alloantigen had about nine groove amino acid differences from self, the other one.

Points on this clone: Antigen: not known.

Study-level points and caveats: Previously undetected clones averaged approximately 35% and 51% against the two alleles respectively.

Pre-culture CD4+ samples were sequenced deeply, targeting under 250,000 T cell genomes. Only in-frame clones appear in the TCRdb table, and some are missing; sequencing was by immunoSEQ multiplex PCR. The top ten clones hold roughly 0.3% of a sample with roughly 110,000 clones, over 90% of them seen once. The germline V gene has CDR1 MDHEN and CDR2 SYDVKM. The CDR3 loop spans 16 amino acids. Trimming took 4 bases from V and 4 from J; bases not matched to a gene: 6. Specimen: CD4+ T cells from PBMCs. The receptor comes from a woman between 18 and 29 years old in good health and CMV-seronegative. This rearrangement joins TRBV28 to TRBJ2-3; TRBD2 matches 12 bases. The CDR3 nucleotides are TGTGCCAGCAGTTCTAGACTAGCGGGAGATTCAGATACGCAGTATTTT. This encodes CASSSRLAGDSDTQYF.